Shown below are 5 T cell receptor beta chains from a single sample sequenced in a study of blood T cell repertoires in COVID-19. Produced via immunoSEQ multiplex PCR; TCRdb's table is partial and in-frame only. The table lists tens of thousands of clones, approximately 85% of them singletons. The sample comprised peripheral blood. These receptors all stem from a human donor with acute or convalescent COVID-19. The donor label of this sample is uncertain.

This clone appeared a single time. The chain recombines TRBV24-1 with TRBJ2-5; 11 bases agree with TRBD1. Germline CDR1 and CDR2: KGHDR and SFDVKD. V dropped 6 bases and J dropped 7; count of bases not matched to a gene: 6. The CDR3 runs to 14 residues. The CDR3 nucleotides are TGTGCCACCAGTTTATCCGGGACAGGGGGGACCCAGTACTTC. Encoded protein: CATSLSGTGGTQYF.

The genes are TRBV3-1 (or the pseudogene TRBV3-2) and TRBJ1-5; no clear D. V shed 2 bases and J shed 2 bases, with 10 bases lying between them. This CDR3 contains 15 residues. Germline assignment: CDR1 LGHDT and CDR2 YNNKEL (reference sequence). The CDR3 region has the DNA TGTGCCAGCAGCCAATCTCGAACAGGCAATCAGCCCCAGCATTTT. Protein: CASSQSRTGNQPQHF.

The chain links TRBV19 to TRBJ1-5; D unclear. The CDR3 runs 15 residues. V lost 4 bases, J lost 4 bases, and 14 bases lay in between. Germline CDR1 and CDR2: LNHDA and SQIVND (reference sequence). CDR3 region: CASSTPGDSNQPQHF. Written as DNA, the CDR3 is TGTGCCAGTAGTACCCCTGGCGACTCTAATCAGCCCCAGCATTTT.

On this clone itself: This same CDR3 is encoded by further DNA sequences in the sample. This sequence joins TRBV2 and TRBJ2-7, with 11 bases aligning to TRBD1. V lost 4 bases, J lost 2 bases, and 1 base stayed unmatched. CDR1 and CDR2 (germline): SNHLY, FYNNEI. This CDR3 contains 14 residues. The CDR3, as DNA: TGTGCCAGCAGTGGGGGACAGGGGGCCTACGAGCAGTACTTC. Protein sequence: CASSGGQGAYEQYF. The full variable domain, in which reference TRBV2 and TRBJ2-7 provide the parts outside the CDR3, is EPEVTQTPSHQVTQMGQEVILRCVPISNHLYFYWYRQILGQKVEFLVSFYNNEISEKSEIFDDQFSVERPDGSNFTLKIRSTKLEDSAMYFCASSGGQGAYEQYFGPGTRLTVT.

The chain couples TRBV2 to TRBJ2-1; D unclear. V was shortened by 2 bases and J by 10 bases, with 6 bases between the two germline ends. CDR3 length: 11 residues. CDR1 and CDR2 from the germline V gene are SNHLY and FYNNEI. CDR3 protein: CASSEQVEQFF. The CDR3 region has the DNA TGTGCCAGCAGTGAACAGGTAGAGCAGTTCTTC.